Listed here are 3 T cell receptor beta chains from one sample, sequenced in a study of T cells after yellow fever vaccination. One entry per CDR3 protein, called by TCRdb with MiXCR from the 5' RACE reads. The sample contains about 340,000 distinct CDR3 sequences, around 12% of which appear only once. The sample consisted of CD4+ T cells sorted from PBMCs, taken 15 days after the yellow fever booster vaccination. Source of these receptors: a man between 18 and 29 years old who received the YFV17D yellow fever vaccine.

This clonotype was seen a few times. The V gene is TRBV4-3, the J gene TRBJ1-2; weak D call: TRBD1 (6 bases). Germline lookup yields CDR1 LGHNA and CDR2 YSLEER. The CDR3 is 16 residues long. The germline V and J ends were trimmed by 0 bases and 2 bases, with 13 bases remaining between them. The CDR3 region is CASSQERRTANYGYTF. As DNA, the CDR3 is TGCGCCAGCAGCCAAGAAAGGAGGACAGCCAACTATGGCTACACCTTC.

The V call is TRBV5-6, the J call TRBJ2-7; the D gene is possibly TRBD1 (7 bases). This CDR3 comprises 14 residues. Trimming took off 2 bases at V and 3 bases at J, with 12 bases between the two ends. Germline lookup yields CDR1 SGHDT and CDR2 YYEEEE. The CDR3 nucleotides are TGTGCCAGCAGCTTCCCAGGGGGGAACTACGAGCAGTACGTC. Its translation: CASSFPGGNYEQYV.

The chain carries TRBV6-1 and TRBJ1-5, with D perhaps TRBD1 (5 bases). CDR1 and CDR2 from the germline V gene are MNHNS and SASEGT. V was clipped by 6 bases and J by 6 bases, with 12 bases between them. The CDR3 runs to 13 residues. This CDR3 reads CASRETRVQPQHF. The CDR3 region has the DNA TGTGCCAGCAGAGAAACCAGGGTTCAGCCCCAGCATTTT.